Sequencing of this TCR beta chain was carried out in a study of identical twins. Study conclusions and caveats: A lower insertion count was a feature of abundant cord blood beta clonotypes, with no such feature in memory repertoires. Zero-insertion analyses could be partly confounded by invariant MAIT and iNKT cells. Beta out-of-frame sequences displayed a weaker excess of sharing between twins.

The CDR3 has 13 residues. V gave up 5 bases and J gave up 9 bases; unmatched junction bases: 5. CDR1 SNHLY and CDR2 FYNNEI come from the germline V gene. The authors used template switching to add a universal primer site and gave cDNA unique molecular identifiers. TCRdb re-derived calls from the 5' RACE reads in MiXCR, one entry per CDR3 protein. Seen here are 250,000 to 350,000 distinct CDR3 sequences, about 8% observed once, and the top ten hold around 2.1%. This clonotype was counted between two and nine times. What it recognizes is unknown. The sample also formed part of further work on yellow fever vaccine responses in identical twins.

The sequenced material came from memory (CD45RO+) T cells sorted from blood. V and J are TRBV2 and TRBJ1-5, with 9 nucleotides matching TRBD1. The sequence came from a woman under 30 in good health. This CDR3 reads CASSPTGGWPQHF. In nucleotides, the CDR3 is TGTGCCAGCAGTCCAACAGGGGGCTGGCCCCAGCATTTT.